The rows below give T cell receptor beta chains drawn from one sample of a study of T cell responses to AZD1222 COVID-19 vaccine. Assay used: immunoSEQ multiplex PCR; TCRdb lists only in-frame clones, some missing. The sample contains 100,000 to 130,000 clones, 70% to 90% of which appear only once. The source material was peripheral blood, sampled 28 days after the second AZD1222 dose. Receptor source: an adult who received the AZD1222 COVID-19 vaccine. Each CDR3 is given without its conserved first and last residue. The order of the fields is V gene, J gene, CDR3 protein.

v_gene: TRBV6-5
j_gene: TRBJ1-1
CDR3aa: ASSYGTGGGNTEAF

v_gene: TRBV15
j_gene: TRBJ1-2
CDR3aa: ATSRDRRAGYT

v_gene: TRBV9
j_gene: TRBJ2-7
CDR3aa: ASSPGTGEAYEQY

v_gene: TRBV19
j_gene: TRBJ1-6
CDR3aa: ASSVTQGDYSPLH

v_gene: TRBV4-2
j_gene: TRBJ2-1
CDR3aa: ASSQTPGLAGGKTYNEQF

v_gene: TRBV3-1/TRBV3-2
j_gene: TRBJ2-3
CDR3aa: ASSPVGGGVRDTQY

v_gene: TRBV6-2/TRBV6-3
j_gene: TRBJ1-2
CDR3aa: ASSSGQLGAYGYT

v_gene: TRBV28
j_gene: TRBJ2-1
CDR3aa: ASSTWDRRNEQF

v_gene: TRBV7-9
j_gene: TRBJ2-1
CDR3aa: ASSLGQDLDNEQF

v_gene: TRBV7-2
j_gene: TRBJ2-7
CDR3aa: ASSPPGVAYEQY

v_gene: TRBV7-2
j_gene: TRBJ1-5
CDR3aa: ASSPGGGNQPQH

v_gene: TRBV6-2/TRBV6-3
j_gene: TRBJ2-7
CDR3aa: ASSYRGEEQY

v_gene: TRBV5-1
j_gene: TRBJ1-4
CDR3aa: ASSILGQGPGEKLF

v_gene: TRBV7-2
j_gene: TRBJ2-1
CDR3aa: ASSLATTGEQF

v_gene: TRBV9
j_gene: TRBJ2-7
CDR3aa: ASSEQGGSSYEQY

v_gene: TRBV7-9
j_gene: TRBJ2-3
CDR3aa: ASSFRQTSTDTQY

v_gene: TRBV7-2
j_gene: TRBJ2-3
CDR3aa: ASSLAGPSTDTQY

v_gene: TRBV28
j_gene: TRBJ1-2
CDR3aa: ASSLTGGWDYGYT

v_gene: TRBV5-4
j_gene: TRBJ1-6
CDR3aa: ASSWDWGSPLH

v_gene: TRBV5-1
j_gene: TRBJ1-1
CDR3aa: ASSLALRGPMNTEAF

v_gene: TRBV7-9
j_gene: TRBJ1-5
CDR3aa: ASSPGQANNQPQH

v_gene: TRBV5-6
j_gene: TRBJ2-7
CDR3aa: ASSLGASPYEQY

v_gene: TRBV30
j_gene: TRBJ2-7
CDR3aa: AWSDGEQY

v_gene: TRBV27
j_gene: TRBJ2-7
CDR3aa: ASSSYPGVGYEQY

v_gene: TRBV6-5
j_gene: TRBJ2-7
CDR3aa: ASSYRVSSYEQY

v_gene: TRBV7-9
j_gene: TRBJ1-2
CDR3aa: ASSLGPTYGYT

v_gene: TRBV5-5
j_gene: TRBJ1-3
CDR3aa: ASSFTVTDGNTIY

v_gene: TRBV4-1
j_gene: TRBJ1-2
CDR3aa: ASSQAGAILNYGYT

v_gene: TRBV19
j_gene: TRBJ1-5
CDR3aa: ASRDRDYQPQH